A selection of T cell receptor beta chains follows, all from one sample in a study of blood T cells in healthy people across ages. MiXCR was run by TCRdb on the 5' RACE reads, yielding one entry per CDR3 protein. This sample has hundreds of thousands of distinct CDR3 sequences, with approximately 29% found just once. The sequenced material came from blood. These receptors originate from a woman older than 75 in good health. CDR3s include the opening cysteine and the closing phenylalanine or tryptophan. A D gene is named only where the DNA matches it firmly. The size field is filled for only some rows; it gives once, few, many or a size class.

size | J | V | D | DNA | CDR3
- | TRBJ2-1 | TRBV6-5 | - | TGTGCCGACAGTTTGGGTGGATTCGACAATGAGCAGTTCTTC | CADSLGGFDNEQFF
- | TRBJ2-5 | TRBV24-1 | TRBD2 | TGTGCCACCAGTGATTTGTCGGCTAGCGGGGTAGGGACCCAGTACTTC | CATSDLSASGVGTQYF
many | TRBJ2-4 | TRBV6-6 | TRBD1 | TGTGCCAGCAGAGACAGGGTATTGGGCAAAAACATTCAGTACTTC | CASRDRVLGKNIQYF
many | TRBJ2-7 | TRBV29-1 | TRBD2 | TGCAGCGTGGCGACTAGCGGGGAGGGAGAGCAGTACTTC | CSVATSGEGEQYF
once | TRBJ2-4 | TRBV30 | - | TGTGCCTGGAGTGTAGTATCACGGGCCCAGGGCAACATTCAGTACTTC | CAWSVVSRAQGNIQYF
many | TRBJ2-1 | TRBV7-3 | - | TGTGCCAGCAGCCCCTCCGGGGCCTCCGATGAGCAGTTCTTC | CASSPSGASDEQFF
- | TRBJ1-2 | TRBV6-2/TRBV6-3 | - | TGTGCCAGCAGTCCAGGGTCCGGGAACTATGGCTACACCTTC | CASSPGSGNYGYTF
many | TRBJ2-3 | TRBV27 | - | TGTGCCAGCAGTCCGGACAGAGACTGGATCACAGATACGCAGTATTTT | CASSPDRDWITDTQYF
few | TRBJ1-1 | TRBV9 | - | TGTGCCAGCAGCGGAAATCAGGGGAACACTGAAGCTTTCTTT | CASSGNQGNTEAFF
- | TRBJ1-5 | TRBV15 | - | TGTGCCACCAGCAGATCCCGGGGGGGGCCCAATCAGCCCCAGCATTTT | CATSRSRGGPNQPQHF
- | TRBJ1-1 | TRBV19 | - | TGTGCCAGTAACTCCCTCGGGACACCGGCGTCTGAAGCTTTCTTT | CASNSLGTPASEAFF
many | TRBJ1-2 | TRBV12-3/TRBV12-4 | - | TGTGCCAGCAGTTTAGCCAGGTCCAGACGGAATGGCTACACCTTC | CASSLARSRRNGYTF